A selection of T cell receptor beta chains follows, all from one sample in a study of human T cells and chemical hapten exposure. Via MiXCR, TCRdb re-called the 5' RACE reads, giving one row per CDR3 protein. The profile shows more than 140,000 distinct CDR3 sequences, 4.1% of them singletons. The receptor set was obtained from a female donor in good health. CDR3s leave out the opening cysteine and the closing phenylalanine or tryptophan.

TRBJ2-2,14,TRBV27,ASSLRKYLNTGELF
TRBJ1-1,11,TRBV24-1,ATSSPGNTEAF
TRBJ1-3,12,TRBV6-6,ASSSDLAGNTIY
TRBJ1-2,12,TRBV5-6,ASSLVGPDYGYT
TRBJ2-1,13,TRBV28,ASSPGGALDNEQF
TRBJ1-2,13,TRBV11-2,ASSGTGSGGYGYT
TRBJ1-6,13,TRBV6-2/TRBV6-3,ASRDSGTAASPLH
TRBJ2-7,14,TRBV10-3,AISETTAGRTYEQY
TRBJ2-3,12,TRBV19,ASGSRSSTDTQY
TRBJ1-2,13,TRBV18,ASSPGHESNYGYT
TRBJ1-4,16,TRBV27,ASSTSGTAFPTNEKLF
TRBJ2-1,18,TRBV11-1,ASSLYYSEVGTGAYNEQF
TRBJ2-3,11,TRBV20-1,SAKVPGADTQY
TRBJ1-1,12,TRBV7-2,ASSLQGRGTEAF
TRBJ2-5,13,TRBV4-3,ASSQRNSGQETQY
TRBJ2-7,11,TRBV7-3,ASSEGQVYEQY
TRBJ2-1,13,TRBV7-2,ASSLDRRGYNEQF
TRBJ2-3,10,TRBV2,AILATGDTQY
TRBJ2-2,12,TRBV29-1,SVEVGRKTGELF
TRBJ2-7,13,TRBV20-1,SGNAGGQGTYEQY
TRBJ2-3,14,TRBV18,ASSPWDRVTADTQY
TRBJ1-1,12,TRBV4-2,ASSRRTGQLEAF
TRBJ2-1,12,TRBV12-3/TRBV12-4,ASRGQGFIDEQF
TRBJ1-2,12,TRBV25-1,ASTAWGREEGYT
TRBJ2-1,13,TRBV10-3,AISETGGPYNEQF
TRBJ1-2,11,TRBV28,ASSFQGSAGYT
TRBJ1-4,18,TRBV18,ASSLTTGQGLILGGEELF
TRBJ2-4,12,TRBV13,ASSLDRAKNIQY
TRBJ1-4,13,TRBV5-1,ASTTGAATNEKLF
TRBJ2-7,12,TRBV14,ASSQVGRGDEQY
TRBJ2-7,11,TRBV20-1,SATRPLAYEQY
TRBJ1-6,13,TRBV7-2,ASSSEGSGNSPLH
TRBJ2-1,14,TRBV19,ASTTLGTSEGNEQF
TRBJ2-7,10,TRBV6-2/TRBV6-3,ASSKRVNEQY
TRBJ1-4,15,TRBV5-4,ASSHRGGATTNEKLF
TRBJ2-1,16,TRBV7-9,ASSLRSRDRDSYNEQF
TRBJ1-1,14,TRBV6-1,ASSEVTGGPGTEAF
TRBJ2-2,15,TRBV11-3,ASSLEFSPANTGELF
TRBJ1-6,11,TRBV6-1,ASSDRSNSPLH
TRBJ2-3,13,TRBV24-1,ATSDPGQGEATQY
TRBJ1-1,12,TRBV27,ASSLAGTNTEAF
TRBJ2-7,12,TRBV7-9,ASNPGTGDYEQY